Following are 26 T cell receptor beta chains from one sample sequenced in a study of beta chain features in type 1 diabetes. Study conclusions and caveats: Researchers report that Type 1 diabetes patients had moderately but significantly shorter TCRB CDR3s across all four CD4+ subsets.

Antigens of these TCRs are unknown. The entirety of the isolated RNA underwent reverse transcription, so expressed TCRB transcripts were sequenced. Generated by immunoSEQ multiplex PCR, the TCRdb table keeps only in-frame clones and is missing some. The sample lists approximately 600,000 clones, 9.5% to 15% seen once, with more than 0.1% in the top ten. The specimen sequenced was naive CD4+ T cells from blood. The receptor set was obtained from a man aged 25 to 40 with type 1 diabetes.

V and J are TRBV28 and TRBJ2-2, with a weak D call TRBD2 (6 bases). The CDR3 extends over 14 amino acids. Germline loops: CDR1 MDHEN, CDR2 SYDVKM. Trimming removed 8 bases at V and 9 bases at J, with 19 bases between. As DNA, the CDR3 is TGTGCCAGCTACGACACAGGCGGGGCCCGGGAGCTGTTTTTT. It translates to CASYDTGGARELFF.

This clone occurred a few times. This rearrangement joins TRBV28 to TRBJ1-5; TRBD1 is a possible D gene (6 bases). CDR1 and CDR2 from the germline V gene are MDHEN and SYDVKM. This CDR3 is built from 14 residues. Trimming took off 4 bases at V and 4 bases at J, with 11 bases between the two ends. CDR3 DNA: TGTGCCAGCAGTTCGGGACATCGAAATCAGCCCCAGCATTTT. Encoded protein: CASSSGHRNQPQHF.

This clone was detected only a few times. The rearrangement uses TRBV7-9 and TRBJ1-1; D not certain. The CDR3 is 12 amino acids. V dropped 3 bases and J dropped 7 bases, with 9 bases sitting between them. The germline gives CDR1 SEHNR, CDR2 FQNEAQ (reference sequence). Written as DNA, the CDR3 is TGTGCCAGCAGCTTCGAGGTTAGTGAAGCTTTCTTT. Its translation is CASSFEVSEAFF.

This clone appeared a few times. The chain employs TRBV29-1 and TRBJ2-3; D is unresolved. The length of the CDR3 is 11 residues. The germline V gene encodes CDR1 SQVTM and CDR2 ANQGSEA. V lost 3 bases and J lost 6, with 7 bases in between. CDR3 sequence: CSVELYDTQYF. The DNA for the CDR3 is TGCAGCGTTGAGTTATACGATACGCAGTATTTT.

The gene calls are TRBV5-8 and TRBJ1-2, with TRBD1 matching over 9 bases. V lost 2 bases to trimming and J lost 4 bases; unmatched junction nucleotides: 6. CDR3 length: 15 residues. Germline V lookup: CDR1 SGHTS, CDR2 YDEGEE. CDR3 sequence: CASSFRTGATYGYTF. The CDR3 DNA sequence: TGTGCCAGCAGCTTCAGGACAGGGGCGACCTATGGCTACACCTTC.

The chain has TRBV9 and TRBJ2-7; D call uncertain. CDR1 and CDR2 (germline): SGDLS, YYNGEE. The CDR3 is 15 residues long. Trimming removed 4 bases at V and 3 bases at J, with 17 bases between. CDR3 residues: CASSTGPDTVYEQYF. The DNA of the CDR3 is TGTGCCAGCAGCACCGGACCCGACACCGTCTACGAGCAGTACTTC.

The V call is TRBV7-9, the J call TRBJ2-7; TRBD1 aligns across 7 bases. After removal of 5 bases from V and 3 bases from J, the junction contained 13 bases not matched to a gene. There are 16 residues in the CDR3. Germline loops: CDR1 SEHNR, CDR2 FQNEAQ (reference sequence). The CDR3 is CASSTYTGTAFYEQYF. Written as DNA, the CDR3 is TGTGCCAGCAGCACATATACCGGGACAGCCTTCTACGAGCAGTACTTC.

This clone appeared a few times. The J gene is TRBJ1-4, the V gene TRBV4-3; D is unclear. V was pared by 0 bases and J by 7 bases, with 12 bases between. The germline V gene encodes CDR1 LGHNA and CDR2 YSLEER. The CDR3 runs to 15 residues. This CDR3 reads CASSQDSSQVEKLFF. CDR3 in DNA: TGCGCCAGCAGCCAAGATTCCAGTCAGGTTGAAAAACTGTTTTTT.

This clone was counted between two and nine times. The rearrangement links TRBV27 to TRBJ1-6; TRBD1 might be the D (6 bases). Trimming left V 6 bases short and J 5 bases short, with 11 bases between. CDR1 is MNHEY and CDR2 is SMNVEV in the germline V gene (reference sequence). The CDR3 runs to 14 residues. This CDR3 reads CASRPRGNNSPLHF. Written as DNA, the CDR3 is TGTGCCAGCAGACCGAGGGGGAATAATTCACCCCTCCACTTT.

The chain combines TRBV5-4 with TRBJ2-7; D possibly corresponds to TRBD2 (6 bases). From germline, CDR1 is SGHNT and CDR2 YYREEE (reference sequence). CDR3 length: 16 residues. V lost 4 bases to trimming and J lost 3 bases, with 20 bases between them. This CDR3 is CASSQGTGRGLYEQYF. The CDR3 DNA reads as TGTGCCAGCAGCCAAGGAACCGGGCGGGGCCTCTACGAGCAGTACTTC.

The CDR3 loop is CASSLAATWGAQYF. CDR3 DNA: TGCGCCAGCAGCTTGGCCGCAACGTGGGGAGCCCAGTACTTC. The chain links TRBV5-1 to TRBJ2-5; a weak D match, TRBD2 (5 bases). Germline CDR1 reads SGHRS; CDR2 reads YFSETQ. Trimming shortened V by 0 bases and J by 9 bases, and 15 bases separated the two germline ends. This CDR3 is built from 14 residues.

This clone was seen only a few times. The rearrangement joins TRBV11-1 to TRBJ2-5, with no clear D. The CDR3 runs 12 residues. V was trimmed by 3 bases and J by 1 base, leaving 3 bases between them. CDR1 and CDR2 (germline): SGHAT, FQDESV (reference sequence). CDR3 DNA: TGTGCCAGCAGCTTCCTCCAAGAGACCCAGTACTTC. This gives the protein CASSFLQETQYF. The full variable domain, rest sourced from reference TRBV11-1 and TRBJ2-5, is EAEVAQSPRYKITEKSQAVAFWCDPISGHATLYWYRQILGQGPELLVQFQDESVVDDSQLPKDRFSAERLKGVDSTLKIQPAELGDSAMYLCASSFLQETQYFGPGTRLLVL.

There are a few counts of this clone. V is TRBV30 and J is TRBJ2-1, with 8 bases aligning to TRBD2. The CDR3 totals 14 residues. The ends lost 3 bases at V and 4 bases at J; junction bases unmatched: 5. Germline lookup yields CDR1 GTSNPN and CDR2 SVGIG (reference sequence). The CDR3 spells CAWRRAGAYNEQFF. DNA for the CDR3: TGTGCCTGGAGACGAGCGGGGGCTTACAATGAGCAGTTCTTC.

This clone has more than one count but fewer than ten. The J gene is TRBJ1-5, the V gene TRBV19; D ambiguous. There are 13 residues in the CDR3. Germline loops: CDR1 LNHDA, CDR2 SQIVND (reference sequence). The V and J ends lost 6 bases and 7 bases respectively, with 13 bases between them. CDR3 residues: CASSPVDEQPQHF. The DNA for the CDR3 is TGTGCCAGTAGCCCCGTAGACGAGCAGCCCCAGCATTTT.

The CDR3: CASSFGTGIYNEQFF. CDR3 nucleotides: TGTGCCAGCAGTTTTGGGACAGGGATCTACAATGAGCAGTTCTTC. This chain links TRBV27 with TRBJ2-1; 9 bases line up with TRBD1. The CDR3 runs to 15 residues. Per the germline V gene, CDR1 is MNHEY and CDR2 is SMNVEV (reference sequence). V shed 3 bases and J 3 bases; nucleotides not matched to a gene: 3.

V and J are TRBV7-9 and TRBJ1-2; 8 positions match TRBD1. V gave up 5 bases and J gave up 8 bases; unmatched junction bases: 7. Germline CDR1 is SEHNR and CDR2 is FQNEAQ (reference sequence). This CDR3 has 13 residues. CDR3 coding DNA: TGTGCCAGCAGCCCGTCTGACAGGGGAGGCTACACCTTC. Its translation is CASSPSDRGGYTF.

This clone has a handful of counts. V is TRBV30 and J is TRBJ2-5, with 9 bases lining up with TRBD1. This CDR3 region has 14 residues. With 4 bases clipped from V and 1 base from J, the junction kept 4 bases outside the gene matches. Germline CDR1 is GTSNPN and CDR2 is SVGIG (reference sequence). CDR3 protein: CAWNRDRVQETQYF. CDR3 coding DNA: TGTGCCTGGAACCGGGACAGGGTCCAAGAGACCCAGTACTTC.

The chain is built from TRBV7-2 and TRBJ2-5; D is ambiguous. The CDR3 has 14 amino acids. Trimming shortened V by 5 bases and J by 9 bases, and 19 bases separated the two germline ends. The germline CDR1 and CDR2 sequences are SGHTA and FQGNSA. CDR3 loop: CASSRTVQEMAQYF. In DNA form, the CDR3 reads TGTGCCAGCAGCCGGACGGTCCAAGAGATGGCCCAGTACTTC.

V usage is TRBV6-5 and J usage is TRBJ1-1; D uncertain. The V gene lost 2 bases and the J gene lost 3 bases, with 7 bases spanning the gap. The CDR3 loop spans 13 amino acids. Germline V lookup: CDR1 MNHEY, CDR2 SVGAGI. The CDR3 loop reads CASSYLLDTEAFF. The CDR3 region has the DNA TGTGCCAGCAGTTACCTCCTGGACACTGAAGCTTTCTTT.

This clone appeared a few times. The chain is built from TRBV5-1 and TRBJ2-3; D is uncertain. V lost 2 bases and J lost 3, with 13 bases in between. The germline CDR1 and CDR2 sequences are SGHRS and YFSETQ. The CDR3 spans 15 residues. The CDR3 nucleotides read TGCGCCAGCAGCTTTACCAAGGGTTGGACAGATACGCAGTATTTT. Amino acid sequence: CASSFTKGWTDTQYF.

The gene calls are TRBV5-4 and TRBJ1-2; D is possibly TRBD1 (5 bases). The CDR3 is 15 residues long. In germline, CDR1 is SGHNT, CDR2 YYREEE (reference sequence). Trimming stripped 9 bases from V and 1 base from J, with 19 bases between. CDR3 amino acids: CATQARGKFNYGYTF. The CDR3 DNA is TGTGCCACCCAGGCGAGGGGCAAATTTAACTATGGCTACACCTTC. Full variable domain (rest looked up from reference TRBV5-4 and TRBJ1-2): ETGVTQSPTHLIKTRGQQVTLRCSSQSGHNTVSWYQQALGQGPQFIFQYYREEENGRGNFPPRFSGLQFPNYSSELNVNALELDDSALYLCATQARGKFNYGYTFGSGTRLTVV.

CDR3 sequence reads: CASSPLIGAGISTDTQYF. The DNA of the CDR3 is TGCGCCAGCAGCCCCCTTATTGGCGCGGGGATTAGCACAGATACGCAGTATTTT. The chain is built from TRBV4-1 and TRBJ2-3, with a tentative D call TRBD2 (6 bases). Germline CDR1 reads MGHRA; CDR2 reads YSYEKL. This CDR3 has 18 amino acids. V lost 4 bases, J lost 0 bases, and 20 bases lay in between.

This clone has only a few counts. The CDR3 bases are TGCAGCGTGCCTACCGCAGGGGACTCCTACAATGAGCAGTTCTTC. It yields the protein CSVPTAGDSYNEQFF. This chain joins TRBV29-1 and TRBJ2-1, with D perhaps TRBD1 (6 bases). There are 15 residues in the CDR3. The germline V gene encodes CDR1 SQVTM and CDR2 ANQGSEA. Trimming removed 6 bases from V and 0 bases from J, with 15 bases in between.

This clone was seen only a few times. This chain connects TRBV5-1 to TRBJ2-1; D gene unclear. Between the trimmed V and J ends, which lost 2 bases and 0 bases, there was a span of 3 bases. CDR3 size: 13 residues. Germline CDR1 reads SGHRS; CDR2 reads YFSETQ. In nucleotides, the CDR3 is TGCGCCAGCAGCTTCCCCTCCTACAATGAGCAGTTCTTC. Translated, it gives CASSFPSYNEQFF.

CDR3 DNA sequence: TGTGCCAGCAGCTTTGGACAGGGCGATCAGCCCCAGCATTTT. Residues: CASSFGQGDQPQHF. J is TRBJ1-5 and V is TRBV7-2; 8 bases are a match to TRBD1. CDR3 length equals 14 residues. In germline, CDR1 is SGHTA, CDR2 FQGNSA. The J segment lost 5 bases and the V segment lost 3 bases, leaving 3 bases of the junction unmatched.

This clone was seen more than once but under ten times. The chain is built from TRBV21-1 and TRBJ1-5. TRBV21-1 is noted as a pseudogene. This CDR3 contains 12 residues. DNA of the CDR3: TGTGCCAGCAGCCTCGGCAATCAGCCCCAGCATTTT. Protein sequence: CASSLGNQPQHF.